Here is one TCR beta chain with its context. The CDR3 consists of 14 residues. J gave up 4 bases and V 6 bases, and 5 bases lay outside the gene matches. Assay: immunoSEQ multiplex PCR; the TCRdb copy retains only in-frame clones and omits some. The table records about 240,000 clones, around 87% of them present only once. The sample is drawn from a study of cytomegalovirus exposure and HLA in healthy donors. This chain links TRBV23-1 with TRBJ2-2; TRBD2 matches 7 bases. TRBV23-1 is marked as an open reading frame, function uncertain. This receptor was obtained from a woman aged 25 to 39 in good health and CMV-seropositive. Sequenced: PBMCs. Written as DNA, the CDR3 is TGCGCCAGCAGCCGGGACTATCGCACCGGGGAGCTGTTTTTT. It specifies CASSRDYRTGELFF.